The source of this TCR beta chain is a study of T cell responses to AZD1222 COVID-19 vaccine. Sequencing used immunoSEQ multiplex PCR; TCRdb keeps in-frame clones, though not all of them. Here the sample spans roughly 200,000 clones, approximately 93% being singletons. This CDR3 has 14 amino acids. Trimming shortened V by 5 bases and J by 2 bases, and 13 bases separated the two germline ends. The germline CDR1 and CDR2 sequences are KGHSH and LQKENI. V gene TRBV18 combines with J gene TRBJ2-7; D unclear. The TCR originated in an adult who received the AZD1222 COVID-19 vaccine. The sequenced sample was peripheral blood, obtained 28 days after the second AZD1222 dose. CDR3 sequence reads: CASSSAEIPYEQYF. DNA of the CDR3: TGTGCCAGCTCATCAGCTGAGATTCCCTACGAGCAGTACTTC.